A selection of T cell receptor beta chains follows, all from one sample in a study of regulatory and conventional T cells in RAG deficiency. The data were produced by immunoSEQ multiplex PCR, yet TCRdb's version contains in-frame clones alone and is incomplete. The sample has tens of thousands of clones; 89% are singletons. A further study also used this sample, focusing on regulatory T cells.

The sequenced material came from CD8+ T cells sorted from blood. Receptor source: a human donor in good health. CDR3s include the opening cysteine and the closing phenylalanine or tryptophan. A D gene is named only where the DNA matches it firmly. Some rows have no size entry. The others give once, few or many, or a class for an expanded clone.

>TRBV18|NA|TRBJ1-1|NA
CASSPRVQGPNTEAFF
TGTGCCAGCTCACCAAGGGTCCAGGGACCAAACACTGAAGCTTTCTTT
>TRBV11-2|once|TRBJ1-1|NA
CAIRDHGRLNTEAFF
TGTGCCATCCGTGACCATGGACGGTTGAACACTGAAGCTTTCTTT
>TRBV6-5|once|TRBJ1-5|TRBD1
CASRKGTGGNQPQHF
TGTGCCAGCAGGAAGGGGACAGGGGGCAATCAGCCCCAGCATTTT
>TRBV7-9|NA|TRBJ1-2|TRBD1
CASSPTTGGKVNYGYTF
TGTGCCAGCAGCCCAACGACAGGGGGCAAAGTAAACTATGGCTACACCTTC
>TRBV28|NA|TRBJ1-5|NA
CASSSGGQPQHF
TGTGCCAGCAGTAGTGGCGGTCAGCCCCAGCATTTT
>TRBV7-2|once|TRBJ1-1|NA
CASSLNTEAFF
TGTGCCAGCAGCCTGAACACTGAAGCTTTCTTT
>TRBV21-1|once|TRBJ2-1|NA
CASSGGTANNNEQFF
TGTGCCAGCAGCGGAGGGACAGCTAATAACAATGAGCAGTTCTTC
>TRBV27|NA|TRBJ2-7|TRBD1
CASSVGTGVFYEQYF
TGTGCCAGCAGTGTAGGGACAGGGGTATTCTACGAGCAGTACTTC
>TRBV9|NA|TRBJ2-2|NA
CASSVEIAHGIGELFF
TGTGCCAGCAGCGTAGAAATAGCCCATGGTATCGGGGAGCTGTTTTTT
>TRBV12-5|NA|TRBJ1-4|NA
CASGLLGGEKLFF
TGTGCTAGTGGTTTGCTGGGAGGAGAAAAACTGTTTTTT
>TRBV4-1|once|TRBJ2-2|NA
CASSHVYTGELFF
TGCGCCAGCAGCCACGTCTACACCGGGGAGCTGTTTTTT
>TRBV28|NA|TRBJ2-7|TRBD1
CATEDRVNEQYF
TGTGCCACCGAGGACAGGGTAAACGAGCAGTACTTC
>TRBV5-1|NA|TRBJ2-1|TRBD2
CASSFSGGDEQFF
TGCGCCAGCAGCTTCTCTGGGGGGGATGAGCAGTTCTTC
>TRBV7-8|NA|TRBJ2-1|NA
CASSLDGTFTYNEQFF
TGTGCCAGCAGCTTAGATGGGACTTTCACCTACAATGAGCAGTTCTTC
>TRBV19|NA|TRBJ2-5|NA
CASSIGGSQETQYF
TGTGCCAGTAGTATTGGTGGCTCACAAGAGACCCAGTACTTC
>TRBV18|NA|TRBJ2-1|NA
CASSPLLERKTHNEQFF
TGTGCCAGCTCACCGCTACTAGAACGCAAAACCCACAATGAGCAGTTCTTC
>TRBV10-1|NA|TRBJ1-4|NA
CASSEGGGERGGEKLFF
TGCGCCAGCAGTGAGGGGGGGGGTGAAAGGGGAGGTGAAAAACTGTTTTTT
>TRBV11-3|NA|TRBJ1-1|NA
CASSLGGNTEAFF
TGTGCCAGCAGCTTAGGGGGGAACACTGAAGCTTTCTTT
>TRBV5-4|NA|TRBJ2-4|TRBD1
CASSMGGTGDRNIQYF
TGTGCCAGCAGCATGGGAGGGACAGGGGATCGGAACATTCAGTACTTC
>TRBV11-3|NA|TRBJ1-2|NA
CASSLVPGQGHGYTF
TGTGCCAGCAGCTTAGTTCCGGGGCAGGGTCATGGCTACACCTTC
>TRBV9|NA|TRBJ1-5|TRBD1
CASSVGTGPRQPQHF
TGTGCCAGCAGCGTAGGGACAGGGCCACGACAGCCCCAGCATTTT
>TRBV28|few|TRBJ1-3|NA
CATTGRWGNTIYF
TGTGCCACCACAGGACGGTGGGGAAACACCATATATTTT
>TRBV9|NA|TRBJ1-2|NA
CASTLRQGNGYTF
TGTGCCAGCACCCTCCGGCAGGGTAATGGCTACACCTTC
>TRBV29-1|once|TRBJ2-7|TRBD2
CSVGGLEGGNEQYF
TGCAGCGTTGGGGGACTAGAGGGTGGCAACGAGCAGTACTTC
>TRBV5-1|NA|TRBJ1-2|TRBD1
CASSLGQGRPSRGYTF
TGCGCCAGCAGCCTAGGACAGGGTAGGCCCTCGCGCGGCTACACCTTC
>TRBV6-1|NA|TRBJ1-1|NA
CASTPGYTDTEAFF
TGTGCCAGCACTCCCGGGTATACGGACACTGAAGCTTTCTTT
>TRBV20-1|NA|TRBJ1-1|NA
CSLVKNTEAFF
TGCAGCCTGGTAAAAAACACTGAAGCTTTCTTT
>TRBV19|NA|TRBJ2-7|NA
CASSPGHRSYEQYF
TGTGCCAGTAGTCCGGGACACCGCTCCTACGAGCAGTACTTC
>TRBV5-5|medium-sized|TRBJ1-5|NA
CASSLTAYQPQHF
TGTGCCAGCAGCTTGACAGCATATCAGCCCCAGCATTTT
>TRBV29-1|NA|TRBJ1-2|NA
CSTPQGQGDGYTF
TGCAGCACACCCCAGGGCCAAGGGGATGGCTACACCTTC
>TRBV2|NA|TRBJ2-7|TRBD1
CASSGDRGLNGEQYF
TGTGCCAGCAGTGGAGACAGGGGATTAAATGGCGAGCAGTACTTC
>TRBV28|few|TRBJ1-6|NA
CASNPGGRETPLHF
TGTGCCAGCAACCCGGGGGGCAGGGAAACACCCCTCCACTTT
>TRBV5-6|NA|TRBJ2-3|TRBD1
CASSWGTGARTDTQYF
TGTGCCAGCAGCTGGGGGACAGGGGCCCGCACAGATACGCAGTATTTT
>TRBV27|NA|TRBJ2-7|TRBD1
CASSSTGGLNEQYF
TGTGCCAGCAGTTCCACAGGGGGTCTGAACGAGCAGTACTTC
>TRBV2|NA|TRBJ2-7|TRBD1
CASRHRGNYEQYF
TGTGCCAGCAGGCACAGGGGTAACTACGAGCAGTACTTC